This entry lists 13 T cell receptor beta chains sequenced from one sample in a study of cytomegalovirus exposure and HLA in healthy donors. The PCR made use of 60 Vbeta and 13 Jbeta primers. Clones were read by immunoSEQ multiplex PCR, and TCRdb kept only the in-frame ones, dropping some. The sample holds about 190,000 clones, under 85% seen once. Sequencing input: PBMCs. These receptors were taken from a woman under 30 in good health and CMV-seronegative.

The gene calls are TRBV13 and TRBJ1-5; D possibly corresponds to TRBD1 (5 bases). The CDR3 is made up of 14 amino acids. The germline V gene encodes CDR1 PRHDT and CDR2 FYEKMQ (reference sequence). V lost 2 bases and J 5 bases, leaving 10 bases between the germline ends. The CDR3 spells CASSLRGGDQPQHF. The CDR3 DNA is TGTGCCAGCAGCTTACGTGGGGGGGATCAGCCCCAGCATTTT.

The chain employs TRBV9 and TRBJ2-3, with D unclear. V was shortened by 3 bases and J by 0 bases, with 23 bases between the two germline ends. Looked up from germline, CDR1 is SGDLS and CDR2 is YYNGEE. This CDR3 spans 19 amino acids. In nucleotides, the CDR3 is TGTGCCAGCAGCGACCCCAGGCTCTCCCCAATCCCGAGCACAGATACGCAGTATTTT. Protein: CASSDPRLSPIPSTDTQYF.

CDR3 loop: CASSWTAYNEQFF. CDR3 DNA sequence: TGTGCCAGCAGCTGGACAGCGTACAATGAGCAGTTCTTC. The V call is TRBV11-2, the J call TRBJ2-1; weak D call: TRBD1 (6 bases). Germline CDR1 is SGHAT and CDR2 is FQNNGV. The V end lost 4 bases, the J end lost 4 bases, and 8 bases lay between the germline ends. The CDR3 length is 13 residues.

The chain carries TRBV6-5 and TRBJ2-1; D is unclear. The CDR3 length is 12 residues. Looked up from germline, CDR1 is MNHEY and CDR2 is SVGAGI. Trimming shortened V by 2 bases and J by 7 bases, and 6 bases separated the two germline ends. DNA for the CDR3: TGTGCCAGCAGTTACGGAGTGAATGAGCAGTTCTTC. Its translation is CASSYGVNEQFF.

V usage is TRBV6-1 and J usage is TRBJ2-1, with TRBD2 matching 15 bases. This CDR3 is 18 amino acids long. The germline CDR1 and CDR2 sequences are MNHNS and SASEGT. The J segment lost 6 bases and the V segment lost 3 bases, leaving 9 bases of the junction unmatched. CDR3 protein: CASSDPGLAGGNPNEQFF. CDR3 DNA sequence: TGTGCCAGCAGTGACCCGGGACTAGCGGGGGGCAACCCCAATGAGCAGTTCTTC.

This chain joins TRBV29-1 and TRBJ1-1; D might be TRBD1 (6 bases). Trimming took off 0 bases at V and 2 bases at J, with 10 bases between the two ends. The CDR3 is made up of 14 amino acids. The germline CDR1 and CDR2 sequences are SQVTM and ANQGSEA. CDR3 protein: CSVEDTGLNTEAFF. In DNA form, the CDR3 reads TGCAGCGTTGAAGACACAGGGCTCAACACTGAAGCTTTCTTT.

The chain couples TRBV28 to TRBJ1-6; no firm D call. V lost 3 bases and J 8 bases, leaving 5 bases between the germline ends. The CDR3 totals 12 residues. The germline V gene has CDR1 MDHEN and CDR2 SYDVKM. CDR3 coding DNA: TGTGCCAGCAGTTTGGTAGATTCACCCCTCCACTTT. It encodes CASSLVDSPLHF.

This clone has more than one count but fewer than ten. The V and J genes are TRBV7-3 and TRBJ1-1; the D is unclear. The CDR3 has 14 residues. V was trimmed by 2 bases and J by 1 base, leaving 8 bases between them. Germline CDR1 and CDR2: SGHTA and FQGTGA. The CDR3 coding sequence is TGTGCCAGCAGCTTAGAGCGCGGGAACACTGAAGCTTTCTTT. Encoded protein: CASSLERGNTEAFF.

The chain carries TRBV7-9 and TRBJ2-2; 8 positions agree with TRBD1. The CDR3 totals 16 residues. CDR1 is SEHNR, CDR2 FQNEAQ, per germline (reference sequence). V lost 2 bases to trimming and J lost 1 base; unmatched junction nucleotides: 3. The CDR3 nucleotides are TGTGCCAGCAGCTTACCCGGGACAGGGAACACCGGGGAGCTGTTTTTT. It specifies CASSLPGTGNTGELFF.

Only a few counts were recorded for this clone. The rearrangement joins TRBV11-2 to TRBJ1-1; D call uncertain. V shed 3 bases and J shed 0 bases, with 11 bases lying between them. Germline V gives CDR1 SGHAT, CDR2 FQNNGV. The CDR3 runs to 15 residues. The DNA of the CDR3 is TGTGCCAGCAGCTTTAAGACATCTATGAACACTGAAGCTTTCTTT. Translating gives CASSFKTSMNTEAFF.

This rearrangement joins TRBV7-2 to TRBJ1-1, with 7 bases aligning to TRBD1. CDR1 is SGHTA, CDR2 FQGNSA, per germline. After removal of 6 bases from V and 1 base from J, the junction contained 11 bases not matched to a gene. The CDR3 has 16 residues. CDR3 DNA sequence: TGTGCCAGCAGGGCTACCACAGGGGCCCCGAACACTGAAGCTTTCTTT. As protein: CASRATTGAPNTEAFF. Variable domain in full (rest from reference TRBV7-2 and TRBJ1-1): GAGVSQSPSNKVTEKGKDVELRCDPISGHTALYWYRQSLGQGLEFLIYFQGNSAPDKSGLPSDRFSAERTGGSVSTLTIQRTQQEDSAVYLCASRATTGAPNTEAFFGQGTRLTVV.

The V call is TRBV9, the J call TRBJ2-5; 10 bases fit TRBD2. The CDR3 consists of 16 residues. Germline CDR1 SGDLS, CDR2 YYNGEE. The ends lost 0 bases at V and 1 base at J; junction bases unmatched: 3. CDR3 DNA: TGTGCCAGCAGCGTAGGAAGCGGGGGGGCCCAAGAGACCCAGTACTTC. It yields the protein CASSVGSGGAQETQYF.

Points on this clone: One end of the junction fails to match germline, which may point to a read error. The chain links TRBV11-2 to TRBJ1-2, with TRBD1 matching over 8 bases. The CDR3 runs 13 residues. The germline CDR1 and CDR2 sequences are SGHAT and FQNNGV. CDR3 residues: CASSSGQGYAYTF. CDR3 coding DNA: TGTGCCAGCAGCTCCGGACAGGGTTATGCCTACACCTTC.